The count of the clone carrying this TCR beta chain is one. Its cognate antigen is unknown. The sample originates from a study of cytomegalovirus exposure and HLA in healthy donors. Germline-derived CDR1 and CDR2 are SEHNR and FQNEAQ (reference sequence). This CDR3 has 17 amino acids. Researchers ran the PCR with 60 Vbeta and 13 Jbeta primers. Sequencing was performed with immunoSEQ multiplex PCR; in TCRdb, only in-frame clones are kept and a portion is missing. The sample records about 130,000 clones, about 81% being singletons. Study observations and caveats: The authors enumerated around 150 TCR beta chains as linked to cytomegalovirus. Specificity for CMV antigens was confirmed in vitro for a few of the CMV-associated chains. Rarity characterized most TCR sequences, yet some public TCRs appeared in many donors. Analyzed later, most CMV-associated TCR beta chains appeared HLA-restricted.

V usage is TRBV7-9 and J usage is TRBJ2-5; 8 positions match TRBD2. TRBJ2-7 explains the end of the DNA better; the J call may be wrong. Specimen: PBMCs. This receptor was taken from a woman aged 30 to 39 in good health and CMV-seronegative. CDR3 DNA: TGTGCCAGCAGCCAACACCCCACTAGCGGAACTTTCTACGAGCAGTACTTC. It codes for CASSQHPTSGTFYEQYF.